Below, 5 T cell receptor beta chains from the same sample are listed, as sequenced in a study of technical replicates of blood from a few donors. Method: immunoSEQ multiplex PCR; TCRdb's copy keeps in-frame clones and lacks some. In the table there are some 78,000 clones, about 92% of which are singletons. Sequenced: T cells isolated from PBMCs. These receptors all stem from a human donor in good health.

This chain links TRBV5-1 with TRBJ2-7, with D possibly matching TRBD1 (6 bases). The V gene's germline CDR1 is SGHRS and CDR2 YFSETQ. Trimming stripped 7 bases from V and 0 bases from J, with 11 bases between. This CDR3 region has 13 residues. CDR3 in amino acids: CASARQVSYEQYF. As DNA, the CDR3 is TGCGCCAGCGCCCGACAGGTCTCCTACGAGCAGTACTTC.

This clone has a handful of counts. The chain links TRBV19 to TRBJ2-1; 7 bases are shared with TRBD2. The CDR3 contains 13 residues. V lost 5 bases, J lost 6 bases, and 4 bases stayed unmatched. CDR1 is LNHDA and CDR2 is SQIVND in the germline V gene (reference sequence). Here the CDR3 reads CASSPGLVNEQFF. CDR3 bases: TGTGCCAGTAGTCCAGGACTAGTCAATGAGCAGTTCTTC. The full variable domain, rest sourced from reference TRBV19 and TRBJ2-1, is DGGITQSPKYLFRKEGQNVTLSCEQNLNHDAMYWYRQDPGQGLRLIYYSQIVNDFQKGDIAEGYSVSREKKESFPLTVTSAQKNPTAFYLCASSPGLVNEQFFGPGTRLTVL.

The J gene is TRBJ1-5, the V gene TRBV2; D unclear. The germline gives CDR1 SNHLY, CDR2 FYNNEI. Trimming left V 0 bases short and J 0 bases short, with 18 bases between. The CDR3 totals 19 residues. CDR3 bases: TGTGCCAGCAGTGAAGCGAACGGACTTTTAATTAATAGCAATCAGCCCCAGCATTTT. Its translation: CASSEANGLLINSNQPQHF.

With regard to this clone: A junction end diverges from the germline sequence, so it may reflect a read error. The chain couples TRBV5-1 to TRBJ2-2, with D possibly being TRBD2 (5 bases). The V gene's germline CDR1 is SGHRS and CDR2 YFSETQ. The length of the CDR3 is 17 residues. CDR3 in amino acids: CASSLGSGYPNAGELFF. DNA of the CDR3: TGCGCCAGCAGCTTGGGAAGCGGTTACCCGAACGCCGGGGAGCTGTTTTTT.

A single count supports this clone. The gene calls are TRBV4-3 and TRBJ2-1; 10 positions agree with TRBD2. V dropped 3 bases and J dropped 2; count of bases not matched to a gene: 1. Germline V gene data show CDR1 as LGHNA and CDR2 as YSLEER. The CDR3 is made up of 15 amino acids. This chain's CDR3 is CASSQGLATYNEQFF. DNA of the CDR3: TGCGCCAGCAGCCAGGGACTAGCGACCTACAATGAGCAGTTCTTC.